These T cell receptor beta chains were read from a single sample in a study of control samples from healthy donors and cancer patients. Repertoires were generated with immunoSEQ multiplex PCR, while TCRdb's copy carries only in-frame clones and drops some. The sample has approximately 99,000 clones; around four fifths are singletons. The specimen sequenced was blood. The source of these receptors is a man aged 18 to 30 in good health. The CDR3 runs from the conserved cysteine through the conserved F or W. The D gene is left open where the match is weak. Clone size appears in some rows only: once, few, many, or a class for an expanded clone.

j_call	v_call	d_call	clone_size	cdr3_nt	cdr3_aa
TRBJ2-5	TRBV5-4	TRBD1	-	TGTGCCAGCAGCTTACGGACAGGCTCGACCCAAGAGACCCAGTACTTC	CASSLRTGSTQETQYF
TRBJ1-5	TRBV6-5	-	-	TGTGCCAGCAGTACACTTTGGACTCAGCCCCAGCATTTT	CASSTLWTQPQHF
TRBJ2-1	TRBV2	-	-	TGTGCCAGCATTCAGAATTTCTACAATGAGCAGTTCTTC	CASIQNFYNEQFF
TRBJ1-5	TRBV6-8	-	few	TGTGCCAGCAGTCATACTCCCAGAGTCCAGCCCCAGCATTTT	CASSHTPRVQPQHF
TRBJ2-1	TRBV12-5	-	-	TGTGCTAGTGGTCCCCCCTCGACGAGTGAGCAGTTCTTC	CASGPPSTSEQFF
TRBJ2-3	TRBV11-2	-	-	TGTGCCAGCAGCCCGTGGCGGGCTAGCACAGATACGCAGTATTTT	CASSPWRASTDTQYF
TRBJ2-3	TRBV24-1	TRBD2	-	TGTGCCACCAGTGATCGGGGGGGAACAGATACGCAGTATTTT	CATSDRGGTDTQYF
TRBJ2-6	TRBV7-2	-	-	TGTGCCAGCAGCTTATCACAGGCACAAGTCGCCAACGTCCTGACTTTC	CASSLSQAQVANVLTF
TRBJ2-1	TRBV27	TRBD2	-	TGTGCCAGCAGTTTAGGACTAGCGGGGGGCCTGAGAGCCTCCTACAATGAGCAGTTCTTC	CASSLGLAGGLRASYNEQFF
TRBJ2-7	TRBV27	TRBD1	-	TGTGCCAGCAGTTCCAAAGGACAGGGACGGGGCTCCTACGAGCAGTACTTC	CASSSKGQGRGSYEQYF
TRBJ1-1	TRBV30	TRBD1	-	TGTGCCTGCCCCCGGACAGGGGGCGCGAGGAACACTGAAGCTTTCTTT	CACPRTGGARNTEAFF
TRBJ2-7	TRBV27	-	-	TGTGCCAGCAGTCCCCCTATTTCGGCAGGGAGGTACGAGCAGTACTTC	CASSPPISAGRYEQYF
TRBJ1-1	TRBV24-1	-	-	TGTGCCACCAGTGATCGAGGCGGTGAAGCTTTCTTT	CATSDRGGEAFF
TRBJ2-4	TRBV5-1	-	-	TGCGCCAGCAGCTTGGACCCGGCCCGGGGAAACATTCAGTACTTC	CASSLDPARGNIQYF
TRBJ2-1	TRBV10-1	-	-	TGCGCCAGCAGTGAAAGCTATGATGAGCAGTTCTTC	CASSESYDEQFF
TRBJ2-2	TRBV5-5	-	-	TGTGCCAGCAGTCTTTTAGCCGGGGCCTGGGCCGGGGAGCTGTTTTTT	CASSLLAGAWAGELFF
TRBJ2-7	TRBV28	-	once	TGTGCCAGCAGTCGCTCGAGGCAGGGGGAGCAGTACTTC	CASSRSRQGEQYF
TRBJ1-1	TRBV18	TRBD1	-	TGTGCCAGCTCATCCTGGGACAGGGAGAACACTGAAGCTTTCTTT	CASSSWDRENTEAFF
TRBJ2-1	TRBV10-3	-	-	TGTGCCATCAGTCCCCGGGGAGATGAGCAGTTCTTC	CAISPRGDEQFF
TRBJ2-5	TRBV7-2	-	-	TGTGCCAGCAGCATGACAGGCTCGGCAGAGACCCAGTACTTC	CASSMTGSAETQYF
TRBJ2-7	TRBV7-9	-	-	TGTGCCAGCAGCCCACGGGGGGCTTCTACCTACGAGCAGTACTTC	CASSPRGASTYEQYF
TRBJ1-2	TRBV7-9	-	-	TGTGCCAGCAGCTTAGGACAGGATCCCTATGGCTACACCTTC	CASSLGQDPYGYTF
TRBJ1-4	TRBV3-1/TRBV3-2	-	-	TGTGCCAGCAGCCAAGTAGGACAGACTAGTAAAACTAATGAAAAACTGTTTTTT	CASSQVGQTSKTNEKLFF
TRBJ1-1	TRBV19	TRBD1	-	TGTGCCAGTACCCGGACAGGGGCCCTAAGGGACACTGAAGCTTTCTTT	CASTRTGALRDTEAFF
TRBJ2-3	TRBV30	-	-	TGTGCCCACTCCGAAGGGAAAAGGATCGATACGCAGTATTTT	CAHSEGKRIDTQYF
TRBJ2-7	TRBV5-1	TRBD1	-	TGCGCCAGCAGCCGCGGGACAGGGGACGCCTACGAGCAGTACTTC	CASSRGTGDAYEQYF
TRBJ1-1	TRBV30	-	-	TGTGCCTGGATCCGGAACACTGAAGCTTTCTTT	CAWIRNTEAFF
TRBJ2-1	TRBV6-4	-	-	TGTGCCAGCAGTGACTCAGGCGCGGGGGAGCAGTTCTTC	CASSDSGAGEQFF
TRBJ1-1	TRBV20-1	-	-	TGCAGTGCCAGTGACGGGAACACTGAAGCTTTCTTT	CSASDGNTEAFF
TRBJ1-1	TRBV6-2/TRBV6-3	TRBD1	-	TGTGCCAGCAGTTCCTTTGACAGGGGGTTCGAAGCTTTCTTT	CASSSFDRGFEAFF
TRBJ1-1	TRBV5-4	-	-	TGTGCCAGCAGCTTGTACAGGATGAACACTGAAGCTTTCTTT	CASSLYRMNTEAFF
TRBJ1-2	TRBV7-8	-	few	TGTGCCAGCAGCAGAAGATTGGACAGCCGCTACACCTTC	CASSRRLDSRYTF
TRBJ2-3	TRBV9	TRBD2	-	TGTGCCAGCAGCGCGCGGGGAGGGTCAGATACGCAGTATTTT	CASSARGGSDTQYF
TRBJ1-6	TRBV5-6	TRBD1	-	TGTGCCAGCAGCTCGACGCAGGGGGCGCTTGGGAATTCACCCCTCCACTTT	CASSSTQGALGNSPLHF